This TCR beta chain appears in the sequencing data of a study of early T cells in non-severe SARS-CoV-2 infection. Study-wide background: Sequencing input comprised bulk RNA from unsorted whole blood; chain pairing was not available. Study conclusions and caveats: Missing private and CD4 specificities, VDJdb matching favored anti-spike CD8 responses.

A single record per CDR3 protein comes from TCRdb applying MiXCR to the 5' RACE reads. The sample contains 75,000 to 100,000 distinct CDR3 sequences, approximately 15% of which appear only once. V dropped 4 bases and J dropped 4; count of bases not matched to a gene: 3. This CDR3 region has 13 residues. Germline V lookup: CDR1 MGHDK, CDR2 SYGVNS. This clonotype was counted only a few times. Its antigen is still unknown. The gene calls are TRBV25-1 and TRBJ2-7; 8 nucleotides align to TRBD1. The source material was whole blood. The TCR sequence derives from an adult who was a healthcare worker with PCR-confirmed SARS-CoV-2 infection or an uninfected control (not recorded which). The CDR3 sequence: CASSADREYEQYF. DNA of the CDR3: TGTGCCAGCAGTGCGGACAGGGAATACGAGCAGTACTTC.